Listed here are 5 T cell receptor beta chains from one sample, sequenced in a study of OX40 agonist ivuxolimab in advanced cancers. Library construction relied on the immunoSEQ multiplex PCR assay. TCRdb obtained this table from immuneACCESS and retained in-frame rearrangements with V and J assigned. These tables miss some clones; where compared with another copy, unresolved V genes account for less than half of the shortfall, and the remainder is unexplained. The sample has 90,000 or so clones on record, around nine tenths of them singletons. Approximately 0.78% of the sample is taken by the ten largest. The source was CD4+ or CD8+ T cells sorted from blood, collected in a trial of the OX40 agonist ivuxolimab. These receptors all stem from an adult with an advanced solid tumor such as melanoma, head and neck, liver or kidney cancer.

This clone was found once. The rearrangement uses TRBV4-3 and TRBJ1-5; tentative D call: TRBD1 (6 bases). V shed 4 bases and J shed 6 bases, with 13 bases lying between them. The CDR3 runs to 14 residues. Germline V gene data show CDR1 as LGHNA and CDR2 as YSLEER. The CDR3, as DNA: TGCGCCAGCAGCCTTCACAGGGCAGGTCAGCCCCAGCATTTT. It translates to CASSLHRAGQPQHF.

The chain employs TRBV7-8 and TRBJ2-3; the D call may be TRBD1 or TRBD2 (5 bases each). V was trimmed by 2 bases and J by 0 bases, leaving 9 bases between them. Germline CDR1 SGHVS, CDR2 FQNEAQ. This CDR3 is 15 amino acids long. The CDR3 protein is CASSLTRDSTDTQYF. The DNA for the CDR3 is TGTGCCAGCAGCTTAACCCGGGACAGCACAGATACGCAGTATTTT.

The chain joins TRBV23-1 to TRBJ2-7; 9 nucleotides line up with TRBD2. TRBV23-1 is an open reading frame whose function is uncertain. With V trimmed by 2 bases and J by 2 bases, 13 bases remained unmatched. The CDR3 totals 18 residues. The CDR3 protein is CASSQKPEPGLAPYEQYF. In DNA form, the CDR3 reads TGCGCCAGCAGTCAAAAACCCGAGCCGGGACTAGCTCCCTACGAGCAGTACTTC.

The chain couples TRBV5-1 to TRBJ1-2; 10 bases agree with TRBD1. The CDR3 length is 14 residues. V lost 3 bases and J lost 3; bases outside the gene matches: 2. CDR1 is SGHRS, CDR2 YFSETQ, per germline. The CDR3 DNA is TGCGCCAGCAGCTCCGGGACAGGGGACTATGGCTACACCTTC. Translation: CASSSGTGDYGYTF. The entire variable domain, with the rest obtained from reference TRBV5-1 and TRBJ1-2, is as follows: KAGVTQTPRYLIKTRGQQVTLSCSPISGHRSVSWYQQTPGQGLQFLFEYFSETQRNKGNFPGRFSGRQFSNSRSEMNVSTLELGDSALYLCASSSGTGDYGYTFGSGTRLTVV.

This sequence joins TRBV30 and TRBJ2-1; no clear D. The CDR3 is 12 amino acids. From germline, CDR1 is GTSNPN and CDR2 SVGIG (reference sequence). V was trimmed by 2 bases and J by 8 bases, leaving 10 bases between them. The DNA of the CDR3 is TGTGCCTGGAGTTTGATGGGGTATGAGCAGTTCTTC. It codes for CAWSLMGYEQFF. The full variable domain, in which reference TRBV30 and TRBJ2-1 provide the parts outside the CDR3, is SQTIHQWPATLVQPVGSPLSLECTVEGTSNPNLYWYRQAAGRGLQLLFYSVGIGQISSEVPQNLSASRPQDRQFILSSKKLLLSDSGFYLCAWSLMGYEQFFGPGTRLTVL.